The entry below describes one T cell receptor (beta chain). Germline V lookup: CDR1 KGHSH, CDR2 LQKENI. The CDR3 is 16 amino acids. The V and J ends lost 1 base and 4 bases, in that order; junction bases with no gene match: 6. The record originates from a study of siplizumab effects on memory and regulatory T cells. Produced via immunoSEQ multiplex PCR; TCRdb's table is partial and in-frame only. This sample has 100,000 to 110,000 clones; 91% occur once, and the top ten carry over 0.12%. Input material: CD4+ T cells sorted from blood. The TCR comes from a human donor in good health. The V call is TRBV18, the J call TRBJ1-3, with 8 bases matching TRBD1. This CDR3 reads CASSPRPQGEGNTIYF. CDR3 DNA: TGTGCCAGCTCACCACGGCCACAGGGGGAAGGAAACACCATATATTTT.